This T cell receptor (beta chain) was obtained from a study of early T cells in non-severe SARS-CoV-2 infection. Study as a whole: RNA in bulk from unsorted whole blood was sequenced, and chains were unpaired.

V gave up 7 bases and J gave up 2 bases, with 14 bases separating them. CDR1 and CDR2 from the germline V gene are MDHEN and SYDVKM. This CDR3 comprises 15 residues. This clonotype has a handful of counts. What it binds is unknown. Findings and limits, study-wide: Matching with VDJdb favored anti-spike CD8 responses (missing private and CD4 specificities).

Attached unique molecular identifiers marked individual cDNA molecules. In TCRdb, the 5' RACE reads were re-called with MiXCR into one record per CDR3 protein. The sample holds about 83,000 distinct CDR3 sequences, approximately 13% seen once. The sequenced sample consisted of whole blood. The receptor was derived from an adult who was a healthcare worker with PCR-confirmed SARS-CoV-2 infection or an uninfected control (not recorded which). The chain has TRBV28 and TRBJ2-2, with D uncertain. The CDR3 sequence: CASTVRAANTGELFF. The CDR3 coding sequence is TGTGCCAGCACCGTCCGGGCGGCAAACACCGGGGAGCTGTTTTTT.